This T cell receptor beta chain was observed in a study of blood T cell repertoires in COVID-19 (dated by TCRdb to 2018 to 2020). About the study as a whole: The collaborator samples originated in the United States, Italy and Spain and spanned the acute and convalescent phases of COVID-19. The prospective study material was composed of cDNA or gDNA derived from T cells, B-cell-depleted T cells, or PBMCs. Deeply sampled blood TCRbeta repertoires from subjects exposed to, actively infected with, or recovered from COVID-19 were included in the dataset. The repertoires were released in a freely available public database meant as a resource for research on the immune response to SARS-CoV-2. The samples were drawn from the first 160 participants of the ongoing ImmuneRACE study and from over a thousand subjects provided by 6 global collaborators. Nearly every sample came with metadata listing a de-identified subject ID, COVID-19 status, age in years and sex. HLA class I and class II types, where available, came from metadata supplied by the sample provider rather than from assay-based typing.

The immunoSEQ Assay, a bias-controlled multiplex PCR, was used to amplify TCRbeta CDR3 regions from genomic DNA. In the authors' own workflow: Within the assay, amplification of reference gene primers was used to estimate how many nucleated cells each sample contained. To quantify the absolute abundance of each unique TCRbeta CDR3 rearrangement, sequence reads were collapsed and filtered. For each sample, productive Simpson clonality was calculated as the square root of Simpson's diversity index across productive rearrangements. TCRdb re-hosts the immuneACCESS table, in-frame sequences only. Its copies lack some clones; in the studies checked, an unresolved V gene accounts for under half of them, and the cause for the rest is not known. Clone size and V and J calls were adopted from that table, with D and trimming inferred from the DNA. This sample gives fewer than 200,000 clones in total; roughly 81% of them show up just once. Roughly 8% of the sample rests with the top ten.

Remarks on this clone: It lacks a known antigen. Base qualities were left out, and no much larger clone turns up one base away.

What the authors observed across the whole study: Clinical and demographic metadata were provided uncurated, with the amount varying by source and participant.

A second Seattle source provided samples from volunteer blood donors who had recovered from COVID-19. Whole blood was collected in K2EDTA tubes by collaborating institutions according to the institutions' own protocols. For TCRbeta analysis, collaborator samples were shipped as frozen whole blood, as isolated PBMCs, or as DNA extracted from either sample type. V is pared back by 2 bases and J by 2 bases, with 15 bases lying between the germline termini. Sequences GTSNPN (CDR1) and SVGIG (CDR2) are obtained from the germline V gene (reference sequence). The CDR3, from cysteine to phenylalanine, totals 15 residues. This entry keeps only the CDR3 DNA: 45 bases, framed from base 1.

The V gene is TRBV30 and the J gene is TRBJ1-2; TRBD1 is a possible D gene, resting on 5 matching bases. Material for sequencing was peripheral blood. The origin of this receptor is a middle-aged man who had recovered from COVID-19. The CDR3 region has the sequence CAWSFTESGNYGYTF. The DNA sequence is given as TGTGCCTGGAGTTTCACTGAATCAGGGAACTATGGCTACACCTTC.